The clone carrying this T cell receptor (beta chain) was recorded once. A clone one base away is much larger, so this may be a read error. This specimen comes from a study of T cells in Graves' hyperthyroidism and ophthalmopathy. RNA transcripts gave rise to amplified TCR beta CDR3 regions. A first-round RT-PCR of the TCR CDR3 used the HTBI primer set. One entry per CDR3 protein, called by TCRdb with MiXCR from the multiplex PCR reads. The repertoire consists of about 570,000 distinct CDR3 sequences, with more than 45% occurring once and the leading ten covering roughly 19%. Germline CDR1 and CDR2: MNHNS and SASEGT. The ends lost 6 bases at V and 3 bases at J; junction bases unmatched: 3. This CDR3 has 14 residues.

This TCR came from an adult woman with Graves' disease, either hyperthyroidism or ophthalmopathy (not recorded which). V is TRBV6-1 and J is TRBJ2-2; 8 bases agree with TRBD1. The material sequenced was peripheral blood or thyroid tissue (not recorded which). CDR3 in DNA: TGTGCCAGCAGGACAGGGGCGTACACCGGGGAGCTGTTTTTT. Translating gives CASRTGAYTGELFF.